This paragraph reports one T cell receptor beta chain. Its matching antigen is unknown. The CDR3 is 15 amino acids. Trimming removed 5 bases from V and 4 bases from J, with 14 bases in between. Germline loops: CDR1 SEHNR, CDR2 FQNEAQ (reference sequence). This entry is derived from a study of PD-1 blockade in classical Hodgkin lymphoma. The repertoire was sequenced with immunoSEQ multiplex PCR; TCRdb's copy has only in-frame clones and lacks some. The sample yields approximately 21,000 clones, 60% to 80% seen once. Indicated time point: cycle 4 day 1 (C4D1), after less than 7 weeks of nivolumab. Relapse after autologous stem cell transplantation occurred in every patient, and brentuximab vedotin exposure varied. Findings and caveats of the study: TCR diversity in CD4+, not CD8+, cells rose significantly by C4D1. When set against healthy donors, newly diagnosed patients were reported to show lower baseline TCR diversity. For complete responders, baseline diversity was comparable to that of newly diagnosed patients.

The sequence came from a human donor with classical Hodgkin lymphoma. Sequencing used peripheral blood mononuclear cells (PBMCs), obtained before the fourth cycle of nivolumab. This chain links TRBV7-9 with TRBJ2-2, with TRBD1 as a possible D gene (6 bases). The CDR3 sequence is CASSQRRGGTGELFF. The CDR3 nucleotides read TGTGCCAGCAGCCAACGCCGAGGGGGCACCGGGGAGCTGTTTTTT.